These 17 T cell receptor beta chains were all obtained from the same sample, sequenced in a study of metastatic and nonmetastatic thyroid tumors. Using MiXCR, TCRdb reanalyzed the PCR reads. The table includes 84,000 or so clones, roughly 8.6% detected once. Every patient was untreated before thyroid surgery. Sample: blood. These receptors came from a female donor with papillary thyroid cancer or a benign thyroid nodule (not recorded which). Some clones in this sample may be carry-over from other donors' samples.

Ten or more counts support this clone. The chain employs TRBV20-1 and TRBJ1-5; maybe TRBD1 (5 bases). The length of the CDR3 is 14 residues. CDR1 is DFQATT, CDR2 SNEGSKA, per germline (reference sequence). V was pared by 5 bases and J by 2 bases, with 13 bases between. CDR3 protein: CSAFSRERNQPQHF. The CDR3 nucleotides read TGCAGTGCTTTTAGCAGGGAACGCAATCAGCCCCAGCATTTT.

This clone has a count of ten or more. The J gene is TRBJ2-2, the V gene TRBV10-3; possible D gene TRBD1, 5 bases. CDR1 and CDR2 (germline): ENHRY, SYGVKD. This CDR3 comprises 15 residues. The V gene lost 10 bases and the J gene lost 4 bases, with 19 bases spanning the gap. CDR3 sequence: CATSPEQGPTGELFF. As DNA, the CDR3 is TGTGCCACCAGCCCCGAGCAGGGCCCCACCGGGGAGCTGTTTTTT.

As concerns this clone: A much larger clone lies a single base off, so this may be a read error. The chain uses TRBV3-1 and TRBJ2-1, with 8 nucleotides matching TRBD2. The CDR3 loop spans 17 amino acids. The V and J ends lost 2 bases and 0 bases, in that order; junction bases with no gene match: 6. Germline CDR1 and CDR2: LGHDT and YNNKEL (reference sequence). The CDR3 DNA reads as TGTGCCAGCAGCCAAACGGTACTAGCGGCCTCCTACAATGAGCAGTTCTTC. Translating gives CASSQTVLAASYNEQFF.

This clone was seen only a few times. J is TRBJ2-4 and V is TRBV6-1; D may be TRBD2 (6 bases). The V gene lost 1 base and the J gene lost 1 base, with 11 bases spanning the gap. This CDR3 region has 16 residues. Per the germline V gene, CDR1 is MNHNS and CDR2 is SASEGT. The CDR3 loop is CASSEGRGAAKNIQYF. The CDR3, as DNA: TGTGCCAGCAGTGAAGGCCGCGGGGCGGCCAAAAACATTCAGTACTTC.

This clone was counted many times. The same CDR3 arises from other DNA sequences in this sample as well. The chain has TRBV6-5 and TRBJ2-1; 11 bases map to TRBD1. The CDR3 runs to 15 residues. V lost 2 bases, J lost 9 bases, and 6 bases stayed unmatched. In germline, CDR1 is MNHEY, CDR2 SVGAGI. The CDR3: CASSYGQGASGEQFF. DNA of the CDR3: TGTGCCAGCAGTTACGGACAGGGGGCCTCGGGTGAGCAGTTCTTC.

The V and J genes are TRBV6-1 and TRBJ2-1; the D gene is possibly TRBD1 (5 bases). Trimming took 6 bases from V and 0 from J, leaving 15 bases between them. The CDR3 totals 16 residues. From germline, CDR1 is MNHNS and CDR2 SASEGT. CDR3 nucleotides: TGTGCCAGCAGACGTACAGGCATCAGCTCCTACAATGAGCAGTTCTTC. Protein sequence: CASRRTGISSYNEQFF.

This clone was observed at least ten times. The V call is TRBV27, the J call TRBJ1-2; no clear D gene. This CDR3 contains 13 residues. The germline CDR1 and CDR2 sequences are MNHEY and SMNVEV (reference sequence). V lost 5 bases, J lost 1 base, and 8 bases lay in between. The CDR3 region has the DNA TGTGCCAGCAGTAACGATCTTAACTATGGCTACACCTTC. Protein sequence: CASSNDLNYGYTF.

This chain joins TRBV5-1 and TRBJ1-4, with D uncertain. The CDR3 sequence is 15 residues long. Germline V gives CDR1 SGHRS, CDR2 YFSETQ. Trimming cost V 4 bases and J 0 bases, with 10 bases left between them. CDR3 residues: CASSNDGATNEKLFF. As DNA, the CDR3 is TGCGCCAGCAGCAATGACGGTGCAACTAATGAAAAACTGTTTTTT.

V gene TRBV19 combines with J gene TRBJ2-3; D call uncertain. The CDR3 runs to 14 residues. CDR1 is LNHDA, CDR2 SQIVND, per germline (reference sequence). Trimming removed 5 bases from V and 5 bases from J, with 14 bases in between. The CDR3 DNA reads as TGTGCCAGTAGTTCCGGTAGATTGGTAGATACGCAGTATTTT. Its translation is CASSSGRLVDTQYF.

In this sample, this clone turned up many times. The chain couples TRBV12-3 or TRBV12-4 to TRBJ2-1; 11 bases agree with TRBD1. V lost 7 bases to trimming and J lost 9 bases; unmatched junction nucleotides: 11. This CDR3 is 15 amino acids long. The CDR3, as DNA: TGTGCCAGCACCCGGGGACAGGGGGGCCCGGGTGAGCAGTTCTTC. It yields the protein CASTRGQGGPGEQFF.

This clone was observed many times. The CDR3 nucleotides are TGTGCCTGGAGTCCCGGCGGTAGCAATCAGCCCCAGCATTTT. This sequence encodes CAWSPGGSNQPQHF. The V call is TRBV30, the J call TRBJ1-5; D gene unclear. The CDR3 length is 14 residues. V lost 2 bases to trimming and J lost 0 bases, with 8 bases between them. The germline gives CDR1 GTSNPN, CDR2 SVGIG (reference sequence).

As to this clone: This may be a read error, as it is one base from a much larger clone. The conserved phenylalanine or tryptophan normally closing the CDR3 is absent here, so this likely arose from a read error. The DNA is left out, because the CDR3 cannot be placed on it with certainty; the CDR3 is given as TCRdb lists it. The chain carries TRBV19 and TRBJ1-1. Germline V lookup: CDR1 LNHDA, CDR2 SQIVND (reference sequence). The CDR3 spans 12 amino acids, including both terminal residues. The CDR3 is CATADLNTEVFS.

The table lists this clone with many counts. The chain carries TRBV10-1 and TRBJ2-2; D perhaps matches TRBD1 (5 bases). The V end lost 6 bases, the J end lost 7 bases, and 15 bases lay between the germline ends. The CDR3 contains 14 residues. Germline V lookup: CDR1 WNHNN, CDR2 SYGVQD (reference sequence). The chain's CDR3 is CASRGAVAGGELFF. The CDR3 DNA reads as TGCGCCAGCAGAGGGGCAGTAGCTGGCGGGGAGCTGTTTTTT.

In this sample, this clone turned up many times. The chain recombines TRBV6-1 with TRBJ2-6; 7 nucleotides agree with TRBD2. Germline trimming cut 8 bases from V and 0 bases from J; bases unmatched to any gene: 4. This CDR3 is 15 amino acids long. In germline, CDR1 is MNHNS, CDR2 SASEGT. Here the CDR3 DNA reads TGTGCCAGCCGGCGCGGGGGCTCTGGGGCCAACGTCCTGACTTTC. It yields the protein CASRRGGSGANVLTF.

This clone has just a few counts. This rearrangement joins TRBV20-1 to TRBJ1-4, with D hard to call. The CDR3 extends over 12 amino acids. Germline V CDR1 and CDR2: DFQATT, SNEGSKA (reference sequence). Trimming stripped 6 bases from V and 5 bases from J, with 10 bases between. Written as DNA, the CDR3 is TGCAGTGCACCCGGGAACAATGAAAAACTGTTTTTT. Residues: CSAPGNNEKLFF.

The chain uses TRBV3-1 and TRBJ2-6; D remains ambiguous. The CDR3 loop spans 17 amino acids. CDR1 is LGHDT, CDR2 YNNKEL, per germline (reference sequence). Between the trimmed V and J ends, which lost 4 bases and 1 base, there was a span of 14 bases. The CDR3 protein is CASSPLDVPSGANVLTF. Written as DNA, the CDR3 is TGTGCCAGCAGCCCCTTGGATGTCCCATCTGGGGCCAACGTCCTGACTTTC.

Note on this clone: This clone may be a read error of a much larger clone one base away. Other DNA variants within this sample encode the same CDR3. The chain uses TRBV2 and TRBJ1-1; D remains ambiguous. Germline CDR1 SNHLY, CDR2 FYNNEI. The CDR3 length is 13 residues. The chain's CDR3 is CASSVSGPTEAFF. CDR3 DNA sequence: TGTGCCAGCAGTGTCAGCGGGCCCACTGAGGCTTTCTTT.